The rows below give T cell receptor beta chains drawn from one sample of a study of T cell changes during pregnancy in multiple sclerosis. The assay was immunoSEQ multiplex PCR, and TCRdb's table has in-frame clones only and misses some. The sample comprises about 19,000 clones, around 86% of which are singletons, and 5.8% rests with the top ten. The sample here was CD8+ T cells from peripheral blood mononuclear cells, taken in the third trimester of pregnancy. The receptors were gathered from a female donor in good health, enrolled as a control in a pregnancy study. Each CDR3 is given with its conserved first and last residue. A D gene is named only where the DNA matches it firmly. A row's size may be missing; if present it is once, few, many or a size class.

cdr3_aa cdr3_nt clone_size v_call d_call j_call
CASSLSGVGDTQYF TGTGCCAGCAGCTTATCAGGGGTTGGAGATACGCAGTATTTT NA TRBV7-2 NA TRBJ2-3
CASSIGARSSSPLHF TGCGCCAGCAGCATTGGGGCTAGGAGTTCTTCACCCCTCCACTTT once TRBV5-1 NA TRBJ1-6
CATSVGQGGGNTIYF TGTGCCACCAGCGTCGGCCAGGGGGGAGGAAACACCATATATTTT NA TRBV15 TRBD1 TRBJ1-3
CASSFYNQGPAFF TGTGCCAGCAGTTTCTATAACCAGGGGCCGGCTTTCTTT NA TRBV27 NA TRBJ1-1
CASSQDAGGLAGAYGEQYF TGTGCCAGCAGCCAAGACGCCGGGGGACTAGCGGGGGCCTACGGCGAGCAGTACTTC NA TRBV4-2 TRBD2 TRBJ2-7
CASSYGETGELFF TGTGCCAGCAGTTACGGGGAGACCGGGGAGCTGTTTTTT NA TRBV6-5 NA TRBJ2-2
CASSVFEGANEKLFF TGTGCCAGCAGCGTCTTCGAGGGAGCTAATGAAAAACTGTTTTTT NA TRBV9 NA TRBJ1-4
CASSPSGSVSEAFF TGTGCCAGCAGCCCTAGCGGCTCCGTATCGGAAGCTTTCTTT NA TRBV11-1 NA TRBJ1-1
CASSLYLEAYEQYF TGTGCCAGCAGCTTGTACCTGGAGGCCTACGAGCAGTACTTC NA TRBV5-5 NA TRBJ2-7
CASRKGGGDGELFF TGTGCCAGCAGGAAAGGAGGGGGCGACGGGGAGCTGTTTTTT NA TRBV7-3 NA TRBJ2-2
CASSLRGGPTDTQYF TGTGCCAGCAGTTTAAGGGGGGGACCCACAGATACGCAGTATTTT NA TRBV6-5 NA TRBJ2-3
CASSTRESSYNEQFF TGTGCCAGCAGCACCAGGGAAAGCTCCTACAATGAGCAGTTCTTC NA TRBV7-2 NA TRBJ2-1
CASSSRGELGSTEAFF TGTGCCAGCAGCTCCCGGGGGGAACTGGGCAGCACTGAAGCTTTCTTT NA TRBV7-9 NA TRBJ1-1
CASSALLAGGESDTQYF TGTGCCAGCAGCGCACTCCTAGCGGGGGGAGAGTCAGATACGCAGTATTTT NA TRBV9 TRBD2 TRBJ2-3
CASSGVDSRETQYF TGTGCCAGCAGCGGGGTAGACAGCAGAGAGACCCAGTACTTC NA TRBV7-8 NA TRBJ2-5
CAGRQGYSGNTIYF TGTGCCGGCAGACAGGGGTACTCTGGAAACACCATATATTTT NA TRBV28 TRBD1 TRBJ1-3
CAWSPGFGYTF TGTGCCTGGAGCCCAGGATTTGGCTACACCTTC NA TRBV30 NA TRBJ1-2
CASSSGTNTDTQYF TGTGCCAGCAGTTCCGGGACTAACACAGATACGCAGTATTTT NA TRBV6-5 TRBD2 TRBJ2-3
CASSLDTGQGMYEQYF TGTGCCAGCAGCTTAGATACGGGACAGGGGATGTACGAGCAGTACTTC few TRBV7-6 TRBD1 TRBJ2-7
CASSVGGTNEQFF TGTGCCAGCAGCGTAGGAGGGACTAATGAGCAGTTCTTC medium-sized TRBV9 NA TRBJ2-1
CASSHRAKDSPLHF TGTGCCAGCAGCCACAGGGCCAAGGATTCACCCCTCCACTTT NA TRBV4-2 NA TRBJ1-6
CASSLGTSNTDTQYF TGTGCCAGCAGCTTGGGGACTTCAAACACAGATACGCAGTATTTT once TRBV7-3 NA TRBJ2-3
CASSQGGTGSYEQYF TGCGCCAGCAGCCAAGGGGGGACAGGGTCCTACGAGCAGTACTTC NA TRBV4-3 TRBD1 TRBJ2-7
CASSLAPSSYNEQFF TGTGCCAGCAGCTTGGCTCCCAGCTCCTACAATGAGCAGTTCTTC NA TRBV5-8 NA TRBJ2-1
CASETGASGANVLTF TGTGCCAGCGAGACAGGAGCGTCTGGGGCCAACGTCCTGACTTTC NA TRBV2 NA TRBJ2-6
CASSPTRARQETQYF TGTGCCAGCAGCCCTACTAGAGCCCGGCAAGAGACCCAGTACTTC NA TRBV7-9 NA TRBJ2-5
CASSFFGDSYEQYF TGTGCCAGCAGCTTCTTCGGGGACTCCTACGAGCAGTACTTC NA TRBV5-5 NA TRBJ2-7
CASSLLTGGAGYGYTF TGTGCCAGCAGCCTACTCACAGGAGGGGCTGGCTATGGCTACACCTTC NA TRBV7-9 NA TRBJ1-2
CASSVGGDTEAFF TGTGCCAGCAGCGTAGGCGGAGACACTGAAGCTTTCTTT NA TRBV9 NA TRBJ1-1
CASSEGGAAYEQYF TGTGCCAGCAGCGAGGGGGGGGCGGCCTACGAGCAGTACTTC NA TRBV9 NA TRBJ2-7
CAISEPTRGLNYGYTF TGTGCCATCAGTGAGCCAACCAGGGGGCTTAACTATGGCTACACCTTC NA TRBV10-3 TRBD1 TRBJ1-2
CASSLGGSEGNTIYF TGTGCCAGCAGCTTAGGGGGCTCGGAAGGAAACACCATATATTTT NA TRBV7-9 NA TRBJ1-3
CASSLSGAAGELFF TGTGCCAGCAGCTTATCCGGCGCGGCCGGGGAGCTGTTTTTT NA TRBV7-9 NA TRBJ2-2
CASRGAGSPLHF TGTGCCAGCAGGGGGGCGGGTTCACCCCTCCACTTT NA TRBV28 NA TRBJ1-6
CASSPMGGEQYF TGTGCCAGCAGCCCCATGGGGGGCGAGCAGTACTTC NA TRBV7-9 NA TRBJ2-7
CASSPRDSAYEQYF TGTGCCAGCAGCCCTCGGGACAGCGCCTACGAGCAGTACTTC medium-sized TRBV7-9 TRBD1 TRBJ2-7
CASSLDEWTGLTQPQHF TGTGCCAGCAGCTTAGATGAGTGGACAGGGTTGACTCAGCCCCAGCATTTT once TRBV7-8 TRBD1 TRBJ1-5
CSVVGQAYEQYF TGCAGCGTTGTTGGGCAGGCCTACGAGCAGTACTTC NA TRBV29-1 NA TRBJ2-7
CASSGTGGWTEAFF TGTGCCAGTAGTGGGACAGGGGGCTGGACTGAAGCTTTCTTT NA TRBV19 TRBD1 TRBJ1-1
CASSLVAGSTDTQYF TGTGCCAGCAGCTTAGTAGCGGGGAGCACAGATACGCAGTATTTT once TRBV7-9 TRBD2 TRBJ2-3
CASSQDRGGSYGYTF TGCGCCAGCAGCCAAGATAGGGGGGGCTCCTATGGCTACACCTTC once TRBV4-3 NA TRBJ1-2
CASSSTGGRGFGTEAFF TGCGCCAGCAGCTCAACAGGGGGCAGGGGGTTCGGCACTGAAGCTTTCTTT NA TRBV4-1 TRBD1 TRBJ1-1
CASSLSDNPGNTIYF TGTGCCAGCAGCTTATCCGACAACCCTGGAAACACCATATATTTT NA TRBV7-2 NA TRBJ1-3
CASSSKKGQDYPDEKLFF TGTGCCAGCAGCAGCAAAAAGGGGCAGGACTACCCGGATGAAAAACTGTTTTTT NA TRBV21-1 NA TRBJ1-4
CASSIVPGQTYGYTF TGTGCCAGTAGTATAGTGCCGGGACAAACCTATGGCTACACCTTC NA TRBV19 NA TRBJ1-2
CSVMDRGRLVPYEQYF TGCAGCGTTATGGACAGGGGGCGATTAGTCCCCTACGAGCAGTACTTC NA TRBV29-1 TRBD1 TRBJ2-7
CATRTGGDPYGYTF TGTGCCACCAGGACGGGGGGGGACCCCTATGGCTACACCTTC NA TRBV15 NA TRBJ1-2
CASSQDGRSFSGNTIYF TGCGCCAGCAGCCAAGATGGCAGGTCCTTCTCTGGAAACACCATATATTTT NA TRBV4-3 NA TRBJ1-3
CASSQGRLAGPDGQYF TGCGCCAGCAGCCAAGGCCGACTAGCGGGTCCAGATGGGCAGTACTTC NA TRBV4-3 TRBD2 TRBJ2-7
CASSPAEASKETQYF TGTGCCAGCAGCCCGGCGGAGGCCTCGAAAGAGACCCAGTACTTC NA TRBV5-6 NA TRBJ2-5
CASKVALSGNTIYF TGCGCCAGCAAGGTAGCGTTGTCTGGAAACACCATATATTTT few TRBV4-3 NA TRBJ1-3
CAWSPQGGIDEQYF TGTGCCTGGAGTCCCCAGGGTGGAATTGACGAGCAGTACTTC NA TRBV30 NA TRBJ2-7
CASSHWGGLAQDTQYF TGTGCCAGCAGCCACTGGGGTGGACTAGCACAAGATACGCAGTATTTT NA TRBV27 TRBD2 TRBJ2-3
CASSQGWTGTTNYGYTF TGTGCCAGCAGCCAAGGGTGGACAGGGACTACTAACTATGGCTACACCTTC NA TRBV4-2 TRBD1 TRBJ1-2
CASSLGHSYNSPLHF TGTGCCAGCAGCTTAGGGCACTCCTATAATTCACCCCTCCACTTT NA TRBV7-8 NA TRBJ1-6
CASSPRDRVEQYF TGTGCCAGCAGCCCTCGGGACAGGGTCGAGCAGTACTTC NA TRBV7-9 TRBD1 TRBJ2-7
CASRLAGVYEQFF TGCGCCAGCAGACTAGCGGGGGTCTATGAGCAGTTCTTC NA TRBV5-1 TRBD2 TRBJ2-1
CASSGGGDTDTQYF TGTGCCAGCAGTGGGGGGGGTGACACAGATACGCAGTATTTT NA TRBV6-1 TRBD2 TRBJ2-3
CASSLGRIGTEAFF TGTGCCAGCAGCTTGGGCAGGATAGGAACTGAAGCTTTCTTT NA TRBV5-5 NA TRBJ1-1